The 30 T cell receptor beta chains presented below share a single source sample, sequenced in a study of blood T cells in healthy people across ages. Sample-barcoded 5' priming and a J-beta primer mix drove a second PCR of roughly 6 to 12 cycles. In TCRdb, the 5' RACE reads were re-called with MiXCR into one record per CDR3 protein. The profile shows approximately 350,000 distinct CDR3 sequences, 52% of them singletons. Sequenced: blood. The receptor set was obtained from a man in his 60s in good health.

The chain couples TRBV28 to TRBJ1-1; tentatively, D is TRBD1 (5 bases). The V gene lost 3 bases and the J gene lost 5 bases, with 13 bases spanning the gap. Germline CDR1 MDHEN, CDR2 SYDVKM. The CDR3 consists of 14 residues. CDR3 in amino acids: CASSFGGTKTEAFF. DNA of the CDR3: TGTGCCAGCAGTTTCGGGGGAACCAAGACTGAAGCTTTCTTT.

CDR3 sequence reads: CASTLAGGPDEQYF. DNA for the CDR3: TGTGCCAGCACCTTAGCGGGAGGGCCCGACGAGCAGTACTTC. This chain connects TRBV12-3 or TRBV12-4 to TRBJ2-1; 11 nucleotides agree with TRBD2. Matching the DNA end better, TRBJ2-7 makes the J call doubtful. This CDR3 contains 14 residues.

In DNA, the CDR3 is TGTGCCAGCACCCGCGGCGACTCCTACGAGCAGTACTTC. This encodes CASTRGDSYEQYF. The chain is built from TRBV12-3 or TRBV12-4 and TRBJ2-7; D remains ambiguous. This CDR3 is built from 13 residues. Between the trimmed V and J ends, which lost 7 bases and 0 bases, there was a span of 10 bases.

The chain is built from TRBV20-1 and TRBJ1-1, with unresolved D. Trimming cost V 0 bases and J 7 bases, with 12 bases left between them. The length of the CDR3 is 13 residues. The V gene's germline CDR1 is DFQATT and CDR2 SNEGSKA (reference sequence). The DNA of the CDR3 is TGCAGTGCTAGAGATGGCTTCGGAAGTGAAGCTTTCTTT. This gives the protein CSARDGFGSEAFF.

The J gene is TRBJ2-1, the V gene TRBV9; maybe TRBD1 (6 bases). This CDR3 has 15 residues. Germline loops: CDR1 SGDLS, CDR2 YYNGEE. Trimming pared 0 bases from V and 5 bases from J, leaving 12 bases between. The CDR3 DNA reads as TGTGCCAGCAGCGTAGATGGGGGCAGCAACAATGAGCAGTTCTTC. Its translation: CASSVDGGSNNEQFF. The full variable domain, completed using reference TRBV9 and TRBJ2-1, is DSGVTQTPKHLITATGQRVTLRCSPRSGDLSVYWYQQSLDQGLQFLIQYYNGEERAKGNILERFSAQQFPDLHSELNLSSLELGDSALYFCASSVDGGSNNEQFFGPGTRLTVL.

This clonotype was observed a handful of times. V is TRBV28 and J is TRBJ2-7, with D unclear. Germline lookup yields CDR1 MDHEN and CDR2 SYDVKM. The CDR3 has 12 amino acids. V lost 5 bases to trimming and J lost 2 bases, with 7 bases between them. The CDR3 bases are TGTGCCAGCAGTCCGCACACCTACGAGCAGTACTTC. This codes for CASSPHTYEQYF.

The chain employs TRBV7-2 and TRBJ1-5, with a weak D call TRBD1 (5 bases). CDR1 and CDR2 from the germline V gene are SGHTA and FQGNSA. The CDR3 extends over 17 amino acids. V was shortened by 5 bases and J by 2 bases, with 19 bases between the two germline ends. DNA of the CDR3: TGTGCCAGCAGCCTAAGAACCGTGGTCAGGGGCAATCAGCCCCAGCATTTT. It is translated as CASSLRTVVRGNQPQHF.

The genes are TRBV4-2 and TRBJ1-4; D gene unclear. There are 16 residues in the CDR3. V lost 4 bases to trimming and J lost 5 bases, with 17 bases between them. Germline V lookup: CDR1 LGHNA, CDR2 YNFKEQ. The CDR3 DNA is TGTGCCAGCAGCCCATCAAGCCCCCCGATGAATGAAAAACTGTTTTTT. It is translated as CASSPSSPPMNEKLFF.

The chain employs TRBV12-3 or TRBV12-4 and TRBJ2-7; the D gene is possibly TRBD1 (6 bases). Trimming removed 5 bases from V and 7 bases from J, with 21 bases in between. The length of the CDR3 is 15 residues. This CDR3 reads CASSIPGVSYNEQYF. The CDR3 coding sequence is TGTGCCAGCAGTATACCAGGGGTCTCCTACAATGAGCAGTACTTC.

A note on this clonotype: At one end, the junction sequence differs from germline, possibly due to a read error. This chain links TRBV24-1 with TRBJ1-5; D unresolved. The length of the CDR3 is 12 residues. Germline V CDR1 and CDR2: KGHDR, SFDVKD. CDR3 DNA sequence: TGTACCACCAGTGATTCGTACCAGCCCCAGCATTTT. Translated: CTTSDSYQPQHF.

The V and J genes are TRBV18 and TRBJ2-5; TRBD1 aligns across 7 bases. Trimming removed 4 bases from V and 5 bases from J; junction bases left unmatched: 10. Germline V lookup: CDR1 KGHSH, CDR2 LQKENI. The CDR3 is 15 residues long. CDR3 region: CASSLQQGSGETQYF. Here the CDR3 DNA reads TGTGCCAGCTCACTACAACAGGGGTCTGGGGAGACCCAGTACTTC.

This chain uses TRBV10-3 with TRBJ2-6; D unclear. This CDR3 region has 14 residues. The germline CDR1 and CDR2 sequences are ENHRY and SYGVKD. V lost 3 bases and J 3 bases, leaving 6 bases between the germline ends. The CDR3 spells CAISDNVGANVLTF. In DNA, the CDR3 is TGTGCCATCAGTGACAATGTTGGGGCCAACGTCCTGACTTTC.

The chain carries TRBV5-6 and TRBJ2-7; D is undetermined. The CDR3 runs 14 residues. CDR1 SGHDT and CDR2 YYEEEE come from the germline V gene. V dropped 4 bases and J dropped 0 bases, with 11 bases sitting between them. CDR3 residues: CASSPLVSSYEQYF. The CDR3 DNA follows: TGTGCCAGCAGCCCCCTGGTGAGCTCCTACGAGCAGTACTTC.

The rearrangement uses TRBV11-2 and TRBJ2-3, with D unclear. This CDR3 contains 14 residues. Germline CDR1 SGHAT, CDR2 FQNNGV. Trimming left V 2 bases short and J 7 bases short, with 13 bases between. The DNA for the CDR3 is TGTGCCAGCAGCTTAAGCGACCGAACCTATACGCAGTATTTT. This sequence encodes CASSLSDRTYTQYF.

J is TRBJ1-5 and V is TRBV2, with D possibly matching TRBD1 (5 bases). V lost 6 bases and J lost 6, with 15 bases in between. CDR1 is SNHLY, CDR2 FYNNEI, per germline. This CDR3 spans 14 amino acids. The CDR3 DNA reads TGTGCCAGCAGGAAGGGGCAGGGCGGTCAGCCCCAGCATTTT. As protein: CASRKGQGGQPQHF.

As regards this clonotype: At one end, the junction sequence differs from germline, possibly due to a read error. The J gene is TRBJ2-5, the V gene TRBV18; D is unclear. Matching the DNA end better, TRBJ2-7 makes the J call doubtful. Germline CDR1 is KGHSH and CDR2 is LQKENI. The CDR3 has 15 residues. Here the CDR3 reads CAGSPPETPRYEQYF. Written as DNA, the CDR3 is TGTGCCGGCTCACCACCAGAGACACCTCGCTACGAGCAGTACTTC.

V gene TRBV9 combines with J gene TRBJ2-1; 10 bases are shared with TRBD2. The J call could be wrong; TRBJ2-7 is a better fit for the DNA end. The CDR3 loop spans 17 amino acids. Per germline, CDR1 SGDLS and CDR2 YYNGEE. CDR3 nucleotides: TGTGCCAGCAGCGGCGTAGCGGGAGGTCTCTCCTACAATGAGCAGTACTTC. This encodes CASSGVAGGLSYNEQYF.

V is TRBV4-2 and J is TRBJ1-2, with a possible D match to TRBD1 (5 bases). The CDR3 is 15 residues long. V gave up 7 bases and J gave up 7 bases, with 22 bases separating them. The germline V gene encodes CDR1 LGHNA and CDR2 YNFKEQ. The CDR3 region is CASTKENGGRAGYTF. CDR3 nucleotide sequence: TGTGCCAGCACCAAAGAGAATGGTGGCAGGGCTGGCTACACCTTC.

This clonotype showed up just once. The chain links TRBV20-1 to TRBJ2-3; D is uncertain. Germline CDR1 and CDR2: DFQATT and SNEGSKA (reference sequence). Trimming stripped 6 bases from V and 4 bases from J, with 17 bases between. This CDR3 region has 14 residues. CDR3 DNA sequence: TGCAGTGCCCCCCGCGGCGGCGCGCCAGATACGCAGTATTTT. Translation gives CSAPRGGAPDTQYF.

V usage is TRBV11-3 and J usage is TRBJ1-1; 8 nucleotides align to TRBD1. J was trimmed by 12 bases and V by 4 bases; bases with no gene match: 10. Germline V lookup: CDR1 SGHNT, CDR2 YENEEA. This CDR3 is 13 amino acids long. CDR3 region: CASSSGGRGETFF. In DNA form, the CDR3 reads TGTGCCAGCAGCTCAGGGGGCCGGGGGGAAACTTTCTTT.

The chain couples TRBV7-9 to TRBJ2-1; 12 positions match TRBD2. The CDR3 loop spans 15 amino acids. CDR1 is SEHNR and CDR2 is FQNEAQ in the germline V gene (reference sequence). The J segment lost 6 bases and the V segment lost 3 bases, leaving 3 bases of the junction unmatched. The CDR3 reads CASSLTSGGSNEQFF. The DNA for the CDR3 is TGTGCCAGCAGCTTGACTAGCGGGGGATCCAATGAGCAGTTCTTC. Using reference TRBV7-9 and TRBJ2-1 for the parts outside the CDR3, the full variable domain is DTGVSQNPRHKITKRGQNVTFRCDPISEHNRLYWYRQTLGQGPEFLTYFQNEAQLEKSRLLSDRFSAERPKGSFSTLEIQRTEQGDSAMYLCASSLTSGGSNEQFFGPGTRLTVL.

The rearrangement uses TRBV6-5 and TRBJ1-2; weak D call: TRBD1 (5 bases). CDR1 and CDR2 (germline): MNHEY, SVGAGI. The V end was cut by 8 bases, the J end by 3 bases, with 13 bases between. The CDR3 is made up of 13 amino acids. The CDR3 DNA sequence: TGTGCCAGCGGACGGACACCTGACTATGGCTACACCTTC. Residues: CASGRTPDYGYTF.

J is TRBJ1-4 and V is TRBV11-2; D call uncertain. The length of the CDR3 is 15 residues. Germline CDR1 reads SGHAT; CDR2 reads FQNNGV. V lost 4 bases, J lost 8 bases, and 17 bases lay in between. Here the CDR3 DNA reads TGTGCCAGCAGCTCCCCGGGATCTCTAAGCGAAAAACTGTTTTTT. Its protein product is CASSSPGSLSEKLFF.

At least ten counts were recorded for this clonotype. This chain uses TRBV5-1 with TRBJ2-7, with D unclear. This CDR3 is 13 amino acids long. CDR1 is SGHRS and CDR2 is YFSETQ in the germline V gene. V was cut by 4 bases and J by 3 bases, with 11 bases left in between. The CDR3 loop is CASSPQTDYEQYF. CDR3 bases: TGCGCCAGCAGCCCCCAGACCGACTACGAGCAGTACTTC.

This clonotype was found many times. The gene calls are TRBV7-2 and TRBJ2-3; 7 nucleotides match TRBD2. Looked up from germline, CDR1 is SGHTA and CDR2 is FQGNSA. Trimming at V came to 0 bases and at J to 2 bases, leaving 11 bases not matched to a gene. This CDR3 is 18 amino acids long. CDR3 in DNA: TGTGCCAGCAGCTTAGCCCCCAGGACTAGTGGATCCACAGATACGCAGTATTTT. The encoded protein is CASSLAPRTSGSTDTQYF.

This chain's CDR3 is CASSRGSTVDTQYF. CDR3 coding DNA: TGTGCCAGCAGCCGAGGCTCTACGGTTGATACGCAGTATTTT. The V gene is TRBV5-4, the J gene TRBJ2-3; D gene uncertain. Trimming stripped 4 bases from V and 6 bases from J, with 15 bases between. Germline values: CDR1 SGHNT, CDR2 YYREEE (reference sequence). This CDR3 is 14 amino acids long.

V and J are TRBV4-1 and TRBJ2-4; D not resolved. This CDR3 spans 11 amino acids. V was clipped by 1 base and J by 9 bases, with 4 bases between them. Per germline, CDR1 MGHRA and CDR2 YSYEKL. The CDR3 reads CASSQAGIQYF. DNA of the CDR3: TGCGCCAGCAGCCAAGCGGGCATTCAGTACTTC.

The CDR3 DNA follows: TGTGCCAGCAGCCAACACAGGGTTAATGAGCAGTTCTTC. This sequence encodes CASSQHRVNEQFF. The chain recombines TRBV3-1 with TRBJ2-1; a possible D gene is TRBD1 (6 bases). The CDR3 is made up of 13 amino acids. Germline CDR1 is LGHDT and CDR2 is YNNKEL (reference sequence). V lost 2 bases, J lost 7 bases, and 9 bases lay in between.

V is TRBV3-1 and J is TRBJ1-5; D possibly corresponds to TRBD1 (6 bases). Germline CDR1 is LGHDT and CDR2 is YNNKEL (reference sequence). V gave up 1 base and J gave up 6 bases, with 13 bases separating them. CDR3 length: 15 residues. The CDR3 loop is CASSQGGRGAQPQHF. In nucleotides, the CDR3 is TGTGCCAGCAGCCAAGGAGGGAGGGGGGCTCAGCCCCAGCATTTT.

This chain connects TRBV6-5 to TRBJ2-7, with D perhaps TRBD2 (5 bases). CDR1 is MNHEY and CDR2 is SVGAGI in the germline V gene. The CDR3 length is 14 residues. V was pared by 2 bases and J by 7 bases, with 15 bases between. CDR3 amino acids: CASSYVRAGNEQYF. In DNA form, the CDR3 reads TGTGCCAGCAGTTACGTCCGGGCCGGGAATGAGCAGTACTTC.